These 12 T cell receptor beta chains originate from one sample sequenced in a study of blood T cell repertoires in COVID-19. Only in-frame clones appear in the TCRdb table, and some are missing; sequencing was by immunoSEQ multiplex PCR. The sample carries roughly 180,000 clones, around four fifths recorded once. Input material: PBMCs or T cells enriched from blood (not recorded which). The receptors originated from a woman aged 50 to 60 who had recovered from COVID-19.

As regards this clone: The identical CDR3 is also encoded by other nucleotide sequences in the sample. The rearrangement links TRBV11-2 to TRBJ2-5, with TRBD1 as a possible D gene (5 bases). Between the trimmed V and J ends, which lost 5 bases and 5 bases, there was a span of 15 bases. Germline V gives CDR1 SGHAT, CDR2 FQNNGV. This CDR3 region has 14 residues. The CDR3 nucleotides read TGTGCCAGCAGCCCCCTGGGGCGTGGCGAGACCCAGTACTTC. It encodes CASSPLGRGETQYF.

The chain joins TRBV5-4 to TRBJ2-3; D remains ambiguous. Germline V gene data show CDR1 as SGHNT and CDR2 as YYREEE (reference sequence). V lost 0 bases to trimming and J lost 5 bases, with 10 bases between them. CDR3 length: 14 amino acids. The DNA of the CDR3 is TGTGCCAGCAGCTTGGGGCAGGTAGGAGATACGCAGTATTTT. Protein: CASSLGQVGDTQYF.

This chain connects TRBV28 to TRBJ2-3; 9 bases fit TRBD1. V trimming: 6 bases; J trimming: 1 base; junction bases outside the gene matches: 5. The CDR3 loop spans 15 amino acids. Looked up from germline, CDR1 is MDHEN and CDR2 is SYDVKM. DNA for the CDR3: TGTGCCAGCAGCAGGGGGACAGGGCGCACAGATACGCAGTATTTT. It yields the protein CASSRGTGRTDTQYF.

This CDR3 reads CASSMGPDTQYF. CDR3 in DNA: TGCGCCAGCAGCATGGGCCCAGATACGCAGTATTTT. The chain recombines TRBV10-1 with TRBJ2-3; D uncertain. CDR3 size: 12 residues. Trimming stripped 6 bases from V and 4 bases from J, with 8 bases between. CDR1 and CDR2 from the germline V gene are WNHNN and SYGVQD (reference sequence).

In this sample, this clone turned up a few times. V and J are TRBV7-9 and TRBJ1-1; 7 bases fit TRBD1. The CDR3 loop spans 15 amino acids. J gave up 0 bases and V 3 bases, and 4 bases lay outside the gene matches. CDR1 and CDR2 (germline): SEHNR, FQNEAQ (reference sequence). CDR3 amino acids: CASSLGQPMNTEAFF. The CDR3 DNA reads TGTGCCAGCAGCTTGGGACAGCCCATGAACACTGAAGCTTTCTTT.

This clone showed up many times. V is TRBV10-1 and J is TRBJ1-4, with 10 bases fitting TRBD1. The CDR3 has 15 residues. V shed 5 bases and J 2 bases; nucleotides not matched to a gene: 2. The germline V gene encodes CDR1 WNHNN and CDR2 SYGVQD (reference sequence). Here the CDR3 reads CASSRQGATNEKLFF. The CDR3, as DNA: TGCGCCAGCAGTAGACAGGGGGCGACTAATGAAAAACTGTTTTTT.

The chain links TRBV14 to TRBJ1-2, with TRBD1 as a possible D gene (6 bases). This CDR3 contains 16 residues. V shed 1 base and J shed 2 bases, with 14 bases lying between them. Germline CDR1 SGHDN, CDR2 FVKESK. CDR3: CASSQAIRGGNYGYTF. CDR3 nucleotide sequence: TGTGCCAGCAGCCAAGCTATCAGGGGCGGGAACTATGGCTACACCTTC.

This chain links TRBV18 with TRBJ1-1; D might be TRBD1 (5 bases). Germline CDR1 KGHSH, CDR2 LQKENI. The CDR3 covers 13 residues. The ends were cut back, 1 base at V and 3 bases at J, with 6 bases in the middle. CDR3 DNA sequence: TGTGCCAGCTCACCACTACAGGACACTGAAGCTTTCTTT. It encodes CASSPLQDTEAFF.

This chain connects TRBV28 to TRBJ2-6, with a possible D match to TRBD1 (6 bases). The CDR3 consists of 21 residues. Germline V gene data show CDR1 as MDHEN and CDR2 as SYDVKM. The V and J ends lost 3 bases and 2 bases respectively, with 26 bases between them. CDR3 bases: TGTGCCAGCAGTTTTATCTCTCGTTCTCGGCCGGGACAACCTGGGGCCAACGTCCTGACTTTC. Translated, it gives CASSFISRSRPGQPGANVLTF.

The chain links TRBV4-1 to TRBJ2-7; 8 nucleotides align to TRBD1. Germline V lookup: CDR1 MGHRA, CDR2 YSYEKL. CDR3 length: 15 amino acids. V was pared by 1 base and J by 1 base, with 3 bases of the junction left unmatched. The CDR3 sequence is CASSQGTGNSYEQYV. Written as DNA, the CDR3 is TGCGCCAGCAGCCAAGGGACAGGGAATTCCTACGAGCAGTACGTC.

The chain carries TRBV28 and TRBJ1-2, with a possible D match to TRBD1 (5 bases). CDR1 is MDHEN and CDR2 is SYDVKM in the germline V gene. V was pared by 2 bases and J by 7 bases, with 20 bases between. The CDR3 spans 16 residues. CDR3 nucleotides: TGTGCCAGCAGTTTACCTGACAGTGGGGCCCTCGGTGGCTACACCTTC. Translated: CASSLPDSGALGGYTF.

V and J are TRBV7-2 and TRBJ1-2, with D perhaps TRBD1 (5 bases). CDR1 is SGHTA, CDR2 FQGNSA, per germline. The V and J ends lost 10 bases and 0 bases respectively, with 12 bases between them. The CDR3 is 13 residues long. This CDR3 is CAISPGTNYGYTF. DNA for the CDR3: TGTGCCATCTCCCCAGGGACTAACTATGGCTACACCTTC.